These T cell receptor beta chains were read from a single sample in a study of blood T cell repertoires in COVID-19. Generated by immunoSEQ multiplex PCR, the TCRdb table keeps only in-frame clones and is missing some. The sample holds some 320,000 clones, about 90% seen once. The sample taken for sequencing was PBMCs or T cells enriched from blood (not recorded which). The origin of the receptors is a woman aged 45 to 65 who had been exposed to COVID-19. The CDR3 runs from the conserved cysteine through the conserved F or W. Fields, in order: D gene, J gene, clone size, V gene, CDR3 DNA, CDR3 protein. D genes are given only for firm matches. Clone size is not always given. Where it is, it says once, few, many or a class for expanded clones.

D gene: TRBD2; J gene: TRBJ2-1; clone size: few; V gene: TRBV9; CDR3 DNA: TGTGCCAGCAGCGTAGTCGAGCGGGGGGGCCTCAATGAGCAGTTCTTC; CDR3 protein: CASSVVERGGLNEQFF
D gene: TRBD1; J gene: TRBJ2-1; clone size: .; V gene: TRBV7-9; CDR3 DNA: TGTGCCAGCAGCTTAGCGCCTGGACAGGGGACCTACAATGAGCAGTTCTTC; CDR3 protein: CASSLAPGQGTYNEQFF
D gene: .; J gene: TRBJ1-1; clone size: .; V gene: TRBV6-5; CDR3 DNA: TGTGCCAGCAGTTACCATTCCGGGGACACTGAAGCTTTCTTT; CDR3 protein: CASSYHSGDTEAFF
D gene: TRBD1; J gene: TRBJ1-6; clone size: .; V gene: TRBV19; CDR3 DNA: TGTGCCAGTAGTATGGGAACAGGGGGCGTTTCACCCCTCCACTTT; CDR3 protein: CASSMGTGGVSPLHF
D gene: .; J gene: TRBJ1-2; clone size: .; V gene: TRBV5-4; CDR3 DNA: TGTGCCAGCAGCCGCGGTGCTTTGGATCTAGGCGGCTACACCTTC; CDR3 protein: CASSRGALDLGGYTF
D gene: TRBD2; J gene: TRBJ2-7; clone size: .; V gene: TRBV2; CDR3 DNA: TGTGCCAGCAGATTAGATCCGGGACTAGCGGGACGAACCTACGAGCAGTACTTC; CDR3 protein: CASRLDPGLAGRTYEQYF
D gene: .; J gene: TRBJ2-7; clone size: .; V gene: TRBV27; CDR3 DNA: TGTGCCAGCAGTTCGGACCAGGGCTACGAGCAGTACTTC; CDR3 protein: CASSSDQGYEQYF
D gene: TRBD1; J gene: TRBJ2-7; clone size: .; V gene: TRBV19; CDR3 DNA: TGTGCCAGTAGTGCCGGGACAGGGAGTTTCCCCTACGAGCAGTACTTC; CDR3 protein: CASSAGTGSFPYEQYF
D gene: TRBD2; J gene: TRBJ2-7; clone size: .; V gene: TRBV7-9; CDR3 DNA: TGTGCCAGCAGCTTAGGTTCGGGGGGGCCACGCGAGCAGTACTTC; CDR3 protein: CASSLGSGGPREQYF
D gene: .; J gene: TRBJ2-5; clone size: .; V gene: TRBV13; CDR3 DNA: TGTGCCAGCGGCAGACAAGAGACCCAGTACTTC; CDR3 protein: CASGRQETQYF
D gene: TRBD2; J gene: TRBJ2-3; clone size: .; V gene: TRBV24-1; CDR3 DNA: TGTGCCACCAGGGAAGCGGGGGGGCCGGGAACGCAGTATTTT; CDR3 protein: CATREAGGPGTQYF
D gene: .; J gene: TRBJ2-2; clone size: .; V gene: TRBV5-1; CDR3 DNA: TGCGCCAGCAACCGCGAGGTCGGGGAGCTGTTTTTT; CDR3 protein: CASNREVGELFF
D gene: TRBD1; J gene: TRBJ2-3; clone size: .; V gene: TRBV5-4; CDR3 DNA: TGTGCCAGCAGCTTTGGACAGGGGCCAGATACGCAGTATTTT; CDR3 protein: CASSFGQGPDTQYF
D gene: .; J gene: TRBJ1-2; clone size: .; V gene: TRBV9; CDR3 DNA: TGTGCCAGCAGCCCCCGGGAGAACTATGGCTACACCTTC; CDR3 protein: CASSPRENYGYTF
D gene: .; J gene: TRBJ1-4; clone size: .; V gene: TRBV7-9; CDR3 DNA: TGTGCCAGCAGCTTAGGACAGTCCCTAAAACTGTTTTTT; CDR3 protein: CASSLGQSLKLFF
D gene: TRBD1; J gene: TRBJ2-7; clone size: .; V gene: TRBV5-1; CDR3 DNA: TGCGCCAGCAGCCCTGGACAGGCCCTTACCTACGAGCAGTACTTC; CDR3 protein: CASSPGQALTYEQYF
D gene: .; J gene: TRBJ2-6; clone size: .; V gene: TRBV15; CDR3 DNA: TGTGCCACCAGCAGAGTTCATACAGCCGGGGCCAACGTCCTGACTTTC; CDR3 protein: CATSRVHTAGANVLTF
D gene: .; J gene: TRBJ2-3; clone size: once; V gene: TRBV28; CDR3 DNA: TGTGCCAGCACTGGGGCTAGCGCGGGGCCGGCAGATACGCAGTATTTT; CDR3 protein: CASTGASAGPADTQYF
D gene: TRBD1; J gene: TRBJ1-2; clone size: once; V gene: TRBV12-3/TRBV12-4; CDR3 DNA: TGTGCCAGCACTCAGGGGGCAAACTATGGCTACACCTTC; CDR3 protein: CASTQGANYGYTF
D gene: .; J gene: TRBJ2-7; clone size: .; V gene: TRBV5-6; CDR3 DNA: TGTGCCAGCAGCTTCTTTTCCGGACAGACAAGCTACGAGCAGTACTTC; CDR3 protein: CASSFFSGQTSYEQYF
D gene: .; J gene: TRBJ1-2; clone size: .; V gene: TRBV6-1; CDR3 DNA: TGTGCCAGCAGTGAACGGGGGATTATTAACTATGGCTACACCTTC; CDR3 protein: CASSERGIINYGYTF
D gene: .; J gene: TRBJ1-4; clone size: .; V gene: TRBV5-1; CDR3 DNA: TGCGCCAGCAGCTCCCGGGGGAGTGCAACTAATGAAAAACTGTTTTTT; CDR3 protein: CASSSRGSATNEKLFF
D gene: TRBD1; J gene: TRBJ1-2; clone size: .; V gene: TRBV2; CDR3 DNA: TGTGCCAGCAGTTTTCAGGGGGCCACGTATGGCTACACCTTC; CDR3 protein: CASSFQGATYGYTF
D gene: .; J gene: TRBJ2-3; clone size: .; V gene: TRBV5-1; CDR3 DNA: TGCGCCAGCAGCCCCGGCGACTACAGGGCCGTCTCGGCAACAGATACGCAGTATTTT; CDR3 protein: CASSPGDYRAVSATDTQYF
D gene: TRBD1; J gene: TRBJ1-4; clone size: .; V gene: TRBV27; CDR3 DNA: TGTGCCAGCAGTCCCGGGACAGGGCTGAATGAAAAACTGTTTTTT; CDR3 protein: CASSPGTGLNEKLFF
D gene: .; J gene: TRBJ2-1; clone size: .; V gene: TRBV19; CDR3 DNA: TGTGCCAGTAGTTCGGACAGATACAATGAGCAGTTCTTC; CDR3 protein: CASSSDRYNEQFF
D gene: TRBD1; J gene: TRBJ2-2; clone size: .; V gene: TRBV19; CDR3 DNA: TGTGCCAGTAGTATTTTAGGGGGCGGGAACACCGGGGAGCTGTTTTTT; CDR3 protein: CASSILGGGNTGELFF
D gene: .; J gene: TRBJ1-2; clone size: .; V gene: TRBV28; CDR3 DNA: TGTGCCAGCTTCGCGGTGAGCTATGGCTACACCTTC; CDR3 protein: CASFAVSYGYTF
D gene: .; J gene: TRBJ1-1; clone size: .; V gene: TRBV14; CDR3 DNA: TGTGCCAGCAGCCTGATACAGGGCGGAACTGAAGCTTTCTTT; CDR3 protein: CASSLIQGGTEAFF
D gene: .; J gene: TRBJ2-7; clone size: .; V gene: TRBV5-8; CDR3 DNA: TGTGCCAGCAGCTACTCCGGGGTCTACGAGCAGTACTTC; CDR3 protein: CASSYSGVYEQYF
D gene: .; J gene: TRBJ1-1; clone size: .; V gene: TRBV5-1; CDR3 DNA: TGCGCCAGCAGAGCCACCGCGCGGGACACTGAAGCTTTCTTT; CDR3 protein: CASRATARDTEAFF
D gene: TRBD1; J gene: TRBJ2-7; clone size: .; V gene: TRBV6-5; CDR3 DNA: TGTGCCAGCAGTTCTCCGGGACAGGCTTCCTACGAGCAGTACTTC; CDR3 protein: CASSSPGQASYEQYF
D gene: .; J gene: TRBJ2-7; clone size: .; V gene: TRBV24-1; CDR3 DNA: TGTGCCACCAGTGGTACAGGACCGATCCCCTACGAGCAGTACTTC; CDR3 protein: CATSGTGPIPYEQYF
D gene: .; J gene: TRBJ2-3; clone size: .; V gene: TRBV30; CDR3 DNA: TGTGCCTGGAGTGTACTGCAACCTGGCACAGATACGCAGTATTTT; CDR3 protein: CAWSVLQPGTDTQYF
D gene: .; J gene: TRBJ2-7; clone size: .; V gene: TRBV29-1; CDR3 DNA: TGCAGCGTTGTGGGGGGTTACGAGCAGTACTTC; CDR3 protein: CSVVGGYEQYF
D gene: .; J gene: TRBJ1-5; clone size: .; V gene: TRBV6-5; CDR3 DNA: TGTGCCATCTCCACAGAGAATCAGCCCCAGCATTTT; CDR3 protein: CAISTENQPQHF
D gene: .; J gene: TRBJ1-2; clone size: .; V gene: TRBV9; CDR3 DNA: TGTGCCAGCAGCGACCTCGGCGGCGGCTACACCTTC; CDR3 protein: CASSDLGGGYTF
D gene: TRBD2; J gene: TRBJ2-3; clone size: .; V gene: TRBV4-1; CDR3 DNA: TGCGCCAGCAGCCAAGCTCAGAATAAACCACTAGCGAGAGATACGCAGTATTTT; CDR3 protein: CASSQAQNKPLARDTQYF
D gene: TRBD1; J gene: TRBJ1-4; clone size: .; V gene: TRBV28; CDR3 DNA: TGTGCCAGCACCTCCCTGGACAGGGGTAATGAAAAACTGTTTTTT; CDR3 protein: CASTSLDRGNEKLFF
D gene: .; J gene: TRBJ1-5; clone size: .; V gene: TRBV5-8; CDR3 DNA: TGTGCCAGCAGTTCGGACGTAGGACATAGCAATCAGCCCCAGCATTTT; CDR3 protein: CASSSDVGHSNQPQHF
D gene: .; J gene: TRBJ1-5; clone size: .; V gene: TRBV6-5; CDR3 DNA: TGTGCCAGCAGTTTGAAGCCTACGTCCGATCAGCCCCAGCATTTT; CDR3 protein: CASSLKPTSDQPQHF
D gene: TRBD1; J gene: TRBJ2-5; clone size: .; V gene: TRBV28; CDR3 DNA: TGTGCCAGCAGTTCGGGACAGTTACAAGAGACCCAGTACTTC; CDR3 protein: CASSSGQLQETQYF
D gene: .; J gene: TRBJ1-1; clone size: .; V gene: TRBV19; CDR3 DNA: TGTGCCAGTATCAACATGGTCTATGGAGACACTGAAGCTTTCTTT; CDR3 protein: CASINMVYGDTEAFF
D gene: .; J gene: TRBJ1-2; clone size: .; V gene: TRBV4-2; CDR3 DNA: TGTGCCAGCAGCCAATCTTGGGACATTTCCTCCGGCTACACCTTC; CDR3 protein: CASSQSWDISSGYTF
D gene: .; J gene: TRBJ2-7; clone size: .; V gene: TRBV20-1; CDR3 DNA: TGCAGTGCTAGTCAGGCCTACGAGCAGTACTTC; CDR3 protein: CSASQAYEQYF